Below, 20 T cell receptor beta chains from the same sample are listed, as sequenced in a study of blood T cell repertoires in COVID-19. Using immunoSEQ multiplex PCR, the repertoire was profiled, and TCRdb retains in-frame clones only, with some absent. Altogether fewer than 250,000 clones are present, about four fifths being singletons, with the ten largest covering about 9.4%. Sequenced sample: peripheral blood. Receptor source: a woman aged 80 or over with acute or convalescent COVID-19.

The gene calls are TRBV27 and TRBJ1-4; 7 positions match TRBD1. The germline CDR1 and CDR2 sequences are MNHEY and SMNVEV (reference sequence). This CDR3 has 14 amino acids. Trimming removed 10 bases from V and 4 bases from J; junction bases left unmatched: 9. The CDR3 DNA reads TGTGCCACCCGGAGGGGGCAGGATAATGAAAAACTGTTTTTT. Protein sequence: CATRRGQDNEKLFF.

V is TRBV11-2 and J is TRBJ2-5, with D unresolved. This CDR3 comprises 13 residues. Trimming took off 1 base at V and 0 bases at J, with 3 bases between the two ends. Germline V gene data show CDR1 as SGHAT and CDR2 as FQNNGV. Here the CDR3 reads CASSLGHQETQYF. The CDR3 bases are TGTGCCAGCAGCTTAGGGCACCAAGAGACCCAGTACTTC.

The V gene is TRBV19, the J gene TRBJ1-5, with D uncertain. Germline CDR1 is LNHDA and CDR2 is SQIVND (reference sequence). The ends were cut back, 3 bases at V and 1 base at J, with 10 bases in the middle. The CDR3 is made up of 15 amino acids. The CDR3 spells CASSINRGSNQPQHF. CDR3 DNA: TGTGCCAGTAGTATTAACCGGGGAAGCAATCAGCCCCAGCATTTT.

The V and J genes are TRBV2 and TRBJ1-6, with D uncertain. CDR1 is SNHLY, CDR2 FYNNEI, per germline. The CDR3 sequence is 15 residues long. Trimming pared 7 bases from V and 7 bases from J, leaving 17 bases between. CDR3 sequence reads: CASTLLVAGNSPLHF. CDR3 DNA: TGTGCCAGCACCCTATTAGTAGCGGGAAATTCACCCCTCCACTTT.

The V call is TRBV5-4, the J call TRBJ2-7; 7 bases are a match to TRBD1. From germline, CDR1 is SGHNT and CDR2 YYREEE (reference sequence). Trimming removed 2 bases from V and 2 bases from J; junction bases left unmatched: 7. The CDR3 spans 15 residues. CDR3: CASSFEGAGAYEQYF. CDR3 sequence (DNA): TGTGCCAGCAGCTTCGAGGGGGCCGGAGCCTACGAGCAGTACTTC.

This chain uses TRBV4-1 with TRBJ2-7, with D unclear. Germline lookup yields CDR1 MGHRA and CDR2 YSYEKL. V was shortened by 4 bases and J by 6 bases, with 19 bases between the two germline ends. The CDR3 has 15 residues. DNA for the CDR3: TGCGCCAGCAGCCGAGACGACAAGAACCCCTTCGAGCAGTACTTC. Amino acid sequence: CASSRDDKNPFEQYF.

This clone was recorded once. The CDR3 reads CASSPKQPGTSGGYNEQFF. The CDR3 DNA reads as TGTGCCAGCAGCCCCAAACAACCCGGGACTAGCGGGGGCTACAATGAGCAGTTCTTC. This chain links TRBV7-2 with TRBJ2-1; 14 bases line up with TRBD2. With V trimmed by 5 bases and J by 3 bases, 12 bases remained unmatched. CDR1 is SGHTA and CDR2 is FQGNSA in the germline V gene. The CDR3 consists of 19 residues.

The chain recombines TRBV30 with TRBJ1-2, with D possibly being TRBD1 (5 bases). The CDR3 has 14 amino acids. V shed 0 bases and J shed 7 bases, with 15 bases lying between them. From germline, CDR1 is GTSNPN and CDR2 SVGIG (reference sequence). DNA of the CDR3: TGTGCCTGGAGTGTAATAACAGTCGGGGGTGGCTACACCTTC. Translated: CAWSVITVGGGYTF. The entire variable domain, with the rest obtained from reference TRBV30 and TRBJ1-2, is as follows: SQTIHQWPATLVQPVGSPLSLECTVEGTSNPNLYWYRQAAGRGLQLLFYSVGIGQISSEVPQNLSASRPQDRQFILSSKKLLLSDSGFYLCAWSVITVGGGYTFGSGTRLTVV.

CDR3 DNA sequence: TGTGCCAGCAGTTTAGGCGGGAGATACGAGCAGTACTTC. It codes for CASSLGGRYEQYF. V and J are TRBV28 and TRBJ2-7, with 7 bases fitting TRBD2. Germline V gives CDR1 MDHEN, CDR2 SYDVKM. The trim removed 2 bases at V and 4 bases at J, leaving 2 bases unmatched. This CDR3 is 13 amino acids long.

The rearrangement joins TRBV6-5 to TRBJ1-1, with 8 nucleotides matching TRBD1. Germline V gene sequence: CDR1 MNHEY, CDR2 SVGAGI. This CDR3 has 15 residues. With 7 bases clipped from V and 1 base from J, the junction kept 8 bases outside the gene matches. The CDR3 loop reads CASNLAGQGNTEAFF. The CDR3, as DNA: TGTGCCAGCAACCTAGCAGGACAGGGGAACACTGAAGCTTTCTTT.

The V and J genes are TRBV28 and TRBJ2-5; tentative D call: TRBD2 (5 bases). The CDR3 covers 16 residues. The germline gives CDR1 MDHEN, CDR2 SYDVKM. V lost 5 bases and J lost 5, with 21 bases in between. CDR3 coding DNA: TGTGCCAGCAGTCCTCTACGGGGTGGGGTGCGGGAGACCCAGTACTTC. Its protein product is CASSPLRGGVRETQYF.

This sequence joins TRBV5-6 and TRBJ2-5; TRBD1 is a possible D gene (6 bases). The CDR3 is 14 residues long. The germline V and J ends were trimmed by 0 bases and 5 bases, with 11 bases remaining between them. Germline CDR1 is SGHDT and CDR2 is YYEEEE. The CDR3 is CASSLEAGGETQYF. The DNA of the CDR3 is TGTGCCAGCAGCTTGGAGGCTGGGGGCGAGACCCAGTACTTC.

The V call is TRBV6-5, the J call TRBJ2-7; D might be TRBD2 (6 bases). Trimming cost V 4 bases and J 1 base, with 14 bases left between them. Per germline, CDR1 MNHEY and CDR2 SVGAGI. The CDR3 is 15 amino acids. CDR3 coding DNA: TGTGCCAGCAGTTTAGGTCGGGAGTCTTCCTACGAGCAGTACTTC. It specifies CASSLGRESSYEQYF.

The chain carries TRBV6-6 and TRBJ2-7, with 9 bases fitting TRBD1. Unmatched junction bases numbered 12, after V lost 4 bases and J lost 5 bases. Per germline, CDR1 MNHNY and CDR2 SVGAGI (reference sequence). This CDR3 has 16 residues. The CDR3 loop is CASSFSSTGGIDEQYF. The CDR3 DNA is TGTGCCAGCAGTTTTTCATCTACAGGGGGCATCGACGAGCAGTACTTC.

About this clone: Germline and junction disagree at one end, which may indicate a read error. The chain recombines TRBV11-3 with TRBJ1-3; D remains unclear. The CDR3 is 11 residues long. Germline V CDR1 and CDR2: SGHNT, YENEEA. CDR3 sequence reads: CASSLDEAAIF. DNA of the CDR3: TGTGCCAGCAGCTTAGATGAGGCTGCTATTTTT.

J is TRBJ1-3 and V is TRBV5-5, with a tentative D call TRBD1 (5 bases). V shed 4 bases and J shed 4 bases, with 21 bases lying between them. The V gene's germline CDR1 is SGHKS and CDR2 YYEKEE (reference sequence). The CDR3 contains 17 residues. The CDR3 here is CASSHAPQGLMGNTIYF. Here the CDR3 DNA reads TGTGCCAGCAGCCATGCCCCCCAGGGTCTAATGGGAAACACCATATATTTT.

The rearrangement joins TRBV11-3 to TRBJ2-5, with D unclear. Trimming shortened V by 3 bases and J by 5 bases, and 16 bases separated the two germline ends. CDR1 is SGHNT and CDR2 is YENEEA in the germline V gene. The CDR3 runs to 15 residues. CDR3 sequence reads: CASSFLATLQETQYF. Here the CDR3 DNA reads TGTGCCAGCAGCTTTTTGGCCACCCTGCAGGAGACCCAGTACTTC.

The CDR3 reads CARGASGDRNGETQYF. CDR3 nucleotides: TGTGCCCGCGGAGCGTCAGGGGATCGGAACGGAGAGACCCAGTACTTC. V is TRBV5-8 and J is TRBJ2-5, with D maybe TRBD1 (6 bases). This CDR3 spans 16 amino acids. V was clipped by 10 bases and J by 4 bases, with 26 bases between them. Germline lookup yields CDR1 SGHTS and CDR2 YDEGEE.

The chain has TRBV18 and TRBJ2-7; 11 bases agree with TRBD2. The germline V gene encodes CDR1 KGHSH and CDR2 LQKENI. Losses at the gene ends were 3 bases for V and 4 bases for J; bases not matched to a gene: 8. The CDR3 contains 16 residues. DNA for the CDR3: TGTGCCAGCTCACCCTCGACTAGCGGGATGACTTACGAGCAGTACTTC. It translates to CASSPSTSGMTYEQYF.

The CDR3 DNA is TGTGCCAGCAGCCGGCGGACTAATGAAAAACTGTTTTTT. This sequence encodes CASSRRTNEKLFF. This chain joins TRBV5-8 and TRBJ1-4; D gene unclear. The CDR3 contains 13 residues. Germline V gives CDR1 SGHTS, CDR2 YDEGEE. Trimming took off 4 bases at V and 2 bases at J, with 6 bases between the two ends.